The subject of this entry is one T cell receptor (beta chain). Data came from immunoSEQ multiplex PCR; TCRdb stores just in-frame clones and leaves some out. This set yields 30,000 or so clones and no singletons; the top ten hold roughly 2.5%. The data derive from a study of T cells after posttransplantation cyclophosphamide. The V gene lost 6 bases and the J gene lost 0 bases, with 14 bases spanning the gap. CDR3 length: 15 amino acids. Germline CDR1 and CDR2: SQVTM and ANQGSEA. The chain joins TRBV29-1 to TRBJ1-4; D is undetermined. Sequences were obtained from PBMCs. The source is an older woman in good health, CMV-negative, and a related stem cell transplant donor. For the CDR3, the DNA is TGCAGCGTCCGAGTTACGTTAGCAACTAATGAAAAACTGTTTTTT. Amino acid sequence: CSVRVTLATNEKLFF.